Reported below is one T cell receptor beta chain. The sample comes from a study of blood T cell repertoires in COVID-19. At the level of the study: T cells, B-cell-depleted T cells, or PBMCs supplied cDNA or gDNA.

The germline V gene has CDR1 SGHDT and CDR2 YYEEEE. The V and J ends lost 4 bases and 4 bases, in that order; junction bases with no gene match: 8. CDR3 length equals 16 residues. Participants' own reports of clinical history determined their cohort assignment. Cohort 3 donors were reported recovered after two negative PCRs, clearance, or symptom resolution. Per the original data handling: Scientists estimated how many nucleated cells there were by amplifying reference gene primers. Profiled with immunoSEQ multiplex PCR; TCRdb holds only in-frame clones, not every one. D and trimming were read from the DNA, whereas the V and J calls and clone size are those reported in that table. Found here are some 530,000 clones, approximately 91% of them singletons; the top ten hold 6.5% to 8.5%.

The origin of this receptor is a woman in her sixties who had recovered from COVID-19. Sequencing input: PBMCs or T cells enriched from blood (not recorded which). The chain combines TRBV5-6 with TRBJ2-2; 9 bases align to TRBD1. The chain's CDR3 is CASSTRTGALTGELFF. The DNA of the CDR3 is TGTGCCAGCAGCACCCGGACAGGGGCACTCACCGGGGAGCTGTTTTTT.